This T cell receptor beta chain was found in a study of OX40 agonist ivuxolimab in advanced cancers. In the study overall: It was ivuxolimab, an agonistic anti-OX40 (CD134) antibody, that patients were treated with. A mean age of approximately 58 years, range roughly 23 to 85, was recorded, and approximately 85% were male. Points from the study as a whole: CD8+ T cells showed, on average, more clonal expansion than CD4+ cells. Expansion of clones was among the lowest in partial responders at 0.1-3.0 mg/kg.

About this clone itself: Its cognate antigen is unknown.

Generated by immunoSEQ multiplex PCR, the TCRdb table keeps only in-frame clones and is missing some. Among tens of thousands of clones listed, approximately 91% were seen once. The sequences come from CD4+ or CD8+ T cells sorted from blood, collected in a trial of the OX40 agonist ivuxolimab. The receptor's source is an adult with an advanced solid tumor such as melanoma, head and neck, liver or kidney cancer.

The CDR3 DNA reads as TGTGCCAGCAGCGCCGGGACAGGGGGCACCTATGGCTACACCTTC. This sequence encodes CASSAGTGGTYGYTF. This sequence joins TRBV2 and TRBJ1-2; 12 positions agree with TRBD1. The CDR3 is 15 amino acids. CDR1 and CDR2 from the germline V gene are SNHLY and FYNNEI. V was clipped by 6 bases and J by 4 bases; unmatched bases: 6.